Presented here are 14 T cell receptor beta chains from one specimen sequenced in a study of shared clonotypes between healthy human individuals (dated by TCRdb to 2019 to 2021). Library preparation used the immunoSEQ multiplex PCR assay. TCRdb stores this immuneACCESS table with in-frame sequences only. Part of the clones is absent; in the studies checked, under half of the shortfall reflects unresolved V genes, and no reason is known for the rest. The sample table records a few million clones; approximately 95% of these occur just once. The ten largest clones take up 0.1% to 0.15% of the sample. Sequencing was carried out using naive CD4+ T cells sorted from blood. The cell subset or site label of this sample denotes: CD45RA+ positively selected. These receptors came from a man aged 18 to 29 in good health.

The chain combines TRBV6-5 with TRBJ2-2; D gene uncertain. This CDR3 comprises 15 residues. Deletions cut 6 bases from V and 5 bases from J, with 16 bases between. CDR1 is MNHEY, CDR2 SVGAGI, per germline. CDR3 protein: CASSRPGLGTGELFF. The CDR3 DNA reads TGTGCCAGCAGCCGACCCGGCCTCGGGACCGGGGAGCTGTTTTTT.

The chain is built from TRBV6-1 and TRBJ1-5, with TRBD1 matching 8 bases. V gave up 6 bases and J gave up 1 base; unmatched junction bases: 5. CDR1 MNHNS and CDR2 SASEGT come from the germline V gene. The CDR3 runs 15 residues. In nucleotides, the CDR3 is TGTGCCAGCAGACCCGACAGGGGAAGCAATCAGCCCCAGCATTTT. It yields the protein CASRPDRGSNQPQHF.

This chain connects TRBV27 to TRBJ1-4; D is ambiguous. With 0 bases removed from V and 8 bases from J, the gap between germline ends came to 13 bases. CDR3 length equals 15 residues. Germline lookup yields CDR1 MNHEY and CDR2 SMNVEV (reference sequence). In DNA form, the CDR3 reads TGTGCCAGCAGTTTATCTTTCCAAGAGGGAGAAAAACTGTTTTTT. Translated, it gives CASSLSFQEGEKLFF.

V gene TRBV25-1 combines with J gene TRBJ1-2; 7 bases are a match to TRBD1. The J segment lost 8 bases and the V segment lost 3 bases, leaving 9 bases of the junction unmatched. The CDR3 totals 14 residues. CDR1 MGHDK and CDR2 SYGVNS come from the germline V gene. The CDR3 nucleotides read TGTGCCAGCAGTGACCCCGGGACAGCGCGCGGCTACACCTTC. Translation: CASSDPGTARGYTF.

V is TRBV6-5 and J is TRBJ1-6; no firm D call. V was shortened by 4 bases and J by 10 bases, with 20 bases between the two germline ends. Germline loops: CDR1 MNHEY, CDR2 SVGAGI. This CDR3 contains 16 residues. The CDR3 DNA is TGTGCCAGCAGTTTCGGCCAGGCGGAGGTTGACTCACCCCTCCACTTT. Its translation is CASSFGQAEVDSPLHF.

V usage is TRBV15 and J usage is TRBJ2-7; 8 bases are shared with TRBD1. From germline, CDR1 is LNHNV and CDR2 YYDKDF (reference sequence). The CDR3 is made up of 15 amino acids. J was trimmed by 5 bases and V by 1 base; bases with no gene match: 7. The CDR3, as DNA: TGTGCCACCAGCAGAGGTCTGGGACAGGCACACGAGCAGTACTTC. It specifies CATSRGLGQAHEQYF.

The V gene is TRBV5-1, the J gene TRBJ2-7, with a tentative D call TRBD1 (5 bases). V was pared by 4 bases and J by 5 bases, with 19 bases between. Per germline, CDR1 SGHRS and CDR2 YFSETQ. The CDR3 has 15 residues. In DNA, the CDR3 is TGCGCCAGCAGCCCCGGTACAGGATCGACAGACGAGCAGTACTTC. This encodes CASSPGTGSTDEQYF.

The chain recombines TRBV5-6 with TRBJ1-6; TRBD1 might be the D (6 bases). The V end lost 0 bases, the J end lost 17 bases, and 12 bases lay between the germline ends. This CDR3 is built from 12 residues. Germline V gene data show CDR1 as SGHDT and CDR2 as YYEEEE. In DNA form, the CDR3 reads TGTGCCAGCAGCTTGGGCGGTCGACAGGTCCACTTT. As protein: CASSLGGRQVHF.

The J gene is TRBJ2-2, the V gene TRBV11-3; D uncertain. Germline CDR1 and CDR2: SGHNT and YENEEA. CDR3 size: 13 residues. The germline V and J ends were trimmed by 0 bases and 7 bases, with 6 bases remaining between them. The CDR3 DNA sequence: TGTGCCAGCAGCTTAGATATCGGCGGGGAGCTGTTTTTT. This gives the protein CASSLDIGGELFF.

The chain joins TRBV18 to TRBJ1-5; tentatively, D is TRBD1 (5 bases). The CDR3 is 15 amino acids. The germline V gene has CDR1 KGHSH and CDR2 LQKENI. V gave up 6 bases and J gave up 0 bases, with 12 bases separating them. The CDR3, as DNA: TGTGCCAGCTCCCAGGGACGGACTAGCAATCAGCCCCAGCATTTT. Translating gives CASSQGRTSNQPQHF. Full variable domain (missing parts from reference TRBV18 and TRBJ1-5): NAGVMQNPRHLVRRRGQEARLRCSPMKGHSHVYWYRQLPEEGLKFMVYLQKENIIDESGMPKERFSAEFPKEGPSILRIQQVVRGDSAAYFCASSQGRTSNQPQHFGDGTRLSIL.

V is TRBV5-8 and J is TRBJ2-1, with D possibly matching TRBD2 (5 bases). Germline V gene lookup returns CDR1 SGHTS and CDR2 YDEGEE. The CDR3 loop spans 13 amino acids. Trimming took off 0 bases at V and 4 bases at J, with 5 bases between the two ends. The CDR3 region is CASSLGLYNEQFF. CDR3 nucleotide sequence: TGTGCCAGCAGCTTGGGACTATACAATGAGCAGTTCTTC.

The CDR3 DNA reads TGCGCCAGCAGCTCTTCCGGGACAGAGGGTCAGCCCCAGCATTTT. Amino acids: CASSSSGTEGQPQHF. The chain joins TRBV5-1 to TRBJ1-5; 7 bases align to TRBD1. J was trimmed by 6 bases and V by 3 bases; bases with no gene match: 9. Per the germline V gene, CDR1 is SGHRS and CDR2 is YFSETQ. This CDR3 spans 15 amino acids.

The gene calls are TRBV11-2 and TRBJ2-7, with TRBD2 identical over 16 bases. This CDR3 region has 16 residues. The V and J ends lost 6 bases and 6 bases, in that order; junction bases with no gene match: 8. Germline-derived CDR1 and CDR2 are SGHAT and FQNNGV. The CDR3 loop reads CASRGTSGREESEQYF. CDR3 coding DNA: TGTGCCAGCAGGGGGACTAGCGGGAGGGAGGAGAGCGAGCAGTACTTC.

The chain carries TRBV13 and TRBJ1-6; maybe TRBD1 (5 bases). Germline V gives CDR1 PRHDT, CDR2 FYEKMQ (reference sequence). Deletions cut 3 bases from V and 10 bases from J, with 22 bases between. The CDR3 runs 17 residues. In DNA, the CDR3 is TGTGCCAGCAGCTTGGGTTTACAGGTCCGGGTAGGATCACCCCTCCACTTT. Translating it yields CASSLGLQVRVGSPLHF.